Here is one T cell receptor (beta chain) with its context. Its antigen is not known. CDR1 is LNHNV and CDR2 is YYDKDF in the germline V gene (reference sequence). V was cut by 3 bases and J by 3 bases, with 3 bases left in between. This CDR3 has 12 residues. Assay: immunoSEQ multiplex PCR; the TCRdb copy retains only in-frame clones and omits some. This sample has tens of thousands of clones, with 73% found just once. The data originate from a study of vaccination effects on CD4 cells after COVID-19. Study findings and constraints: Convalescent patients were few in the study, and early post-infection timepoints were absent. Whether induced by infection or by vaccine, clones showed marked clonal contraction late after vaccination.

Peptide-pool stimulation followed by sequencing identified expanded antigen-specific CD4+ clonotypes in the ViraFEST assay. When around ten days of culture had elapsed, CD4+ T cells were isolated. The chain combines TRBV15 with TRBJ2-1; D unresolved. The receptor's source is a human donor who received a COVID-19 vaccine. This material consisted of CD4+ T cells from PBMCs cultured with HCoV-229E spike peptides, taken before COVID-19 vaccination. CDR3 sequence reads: CATSSVYNEQFF. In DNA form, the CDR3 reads TGTGCCACCAGCAGTGTCTACAATGAGCAGTTCTTC. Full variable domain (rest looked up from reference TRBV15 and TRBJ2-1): DAMVIQNPRYQVTQFGKPVTLSCSQTLNHNVMYWYQQKSSQAPKLLFHYYDKDFNNEADTPDNFQSRRPNTSFCFLDIRSPGLGDTAMYLCATSSVYNEQFFGPGTRLTVL.